The clone carrying this T cell receptor (beta chain) has more than one count but fewer than ten. Its antigen remains unknown. These data originate in a study of T cells after yellow fever vaccination. Across the study: Libraries from low-cell-number fractions were prepared with the SMART-Seq v4 Ultra Low Input RNA kit.

Template switching with 5'RACE generated the TCR cDNA and added a universal primer site and UMIs. TCRdb analysed the 5' RACE reads with MiXCR anew, one entry per CDR3 protein. This table has fewer than 500,000 distinct CDR3 sequences, roughly a sixth appearing once. Study results and limitations: A small share of clonotypes appeared in both CD4 and CD8 compartments. Clones from primary vaccination mostly reappeared after the booster (96% CD4, roughly 87% CD8).

The input for sequencing was PBMCs, taken before the yellow fever booster vaccination. The sequence came from a young man who received the YFV17D yellow fever vaccine.

CDR3 loop: CASTRQGAGADTQYF. DNA of the CDR3: TGTGCCAGCACCAGACAGGGGGCCGGCGCAGATACGCAGTATTTT. This rearrangement joins TRBV6-5 to TRBJ2-3, with TRBD1 matching over 10 bases. The CDR3 covers 15 residues. The V gene end was trimmed by 7 bases and the J gene end by 4 bases; junction bases not matched to a gene: 8. The germline gives CDR1 MNHEY, CDR2 SVGAGI.